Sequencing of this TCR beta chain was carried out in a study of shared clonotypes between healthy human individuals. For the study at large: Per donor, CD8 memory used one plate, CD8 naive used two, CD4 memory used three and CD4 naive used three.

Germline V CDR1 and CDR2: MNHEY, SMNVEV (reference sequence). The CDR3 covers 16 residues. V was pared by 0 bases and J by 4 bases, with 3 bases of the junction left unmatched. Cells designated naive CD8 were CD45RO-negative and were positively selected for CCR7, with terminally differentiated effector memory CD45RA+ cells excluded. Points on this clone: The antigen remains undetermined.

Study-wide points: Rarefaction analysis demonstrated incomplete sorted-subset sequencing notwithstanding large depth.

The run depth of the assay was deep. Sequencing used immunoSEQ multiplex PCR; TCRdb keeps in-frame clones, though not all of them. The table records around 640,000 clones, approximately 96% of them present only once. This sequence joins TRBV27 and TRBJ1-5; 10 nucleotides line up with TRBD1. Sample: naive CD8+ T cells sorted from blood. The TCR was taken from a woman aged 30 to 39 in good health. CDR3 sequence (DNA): TGTGCCAGCAGTTTATCGGGGACAGGGGTGAATCAGCCCCAGCATTTT. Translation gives CASSLSGTGVNQPQHF.